Shown below are 18 T cell receptor beta chains from a single sample sequenced in a study of graft-versus-host responses after intestinal transplantation. Which antigens these TCRs recognize remains unknown. This table comes from immunoSEQ multiplex PCR, and its TCRdb copy is limited to in-frame clones, with some not included. The sample has around 100,000 clones, more than 90% seen once; the top ten hold about 0.2%. The specimen comprised unstimulated CD4+ T cells sorted from spleen or lymph node cells, sampled before transplant. The receptors originated from a human donor who was the organ donor for an intestinal transplant.

The CDR3 protein is CASSCNTIYF. The CDR3 DNA reads TGTGCCAGCAGTTGTAACACCATATATTTT. The chain recombines TRBV6-5 with TRBJ1-3; D not certain. V lost 4 bases, J lost 7 bases, and 2 bases lay in between. Germline V gene lookup returns CDR1 MNHEY and CDR2 SVGAGI. The CDR3 consists of 10 residues.

The chain uses TRBV28 and TRBJ1-1; D not resolved. Trimming removed 2 bases from V and 1 base from J, with 11 bases in between. This CDR3 is 15 amino acids long. Germline V gives CDR1 MDHEN, CDR2 SYDVKM. The CDR3 sequence: CASSLPMRANTEAFF. The CDR3 DNA reads as TGTGCCAGCAGTTTACCGATGCGAGCGAACACTGAAGCTTTCTTT.

This sequence joins TRBV6-1 and TRBJ2-3; D perhaps matches TRBD1 (5 bases). Germline CDR1 reads MNHNS; CDR2 reads SASEGT. There are 15 residues in the CDR3. Trimming pared 6 bases from V and 5 bases from J, leaving 18 bases between. The CDR3 loop reads CASSRTRKQGDTQYF. CDR3 DNA: TGTGCCAGCAGCCGCACTCGAAAGCAGGGAGATACGCAGTATTTT.

This clone appeared a single time. The gene calls are TRBV4-2 and TRBJ2-6, with D hard to call. From germline, CDR1 is LGHNA and CDR2 YNFKEQ. V was trimmed by 3 bases and J by 0 bases, leaving 12 bases between them. CDR3 length: 17 amino acids. The CDR3 here is CASSQGPDDSGANVLTF. DNA of the CDR3: TGTGCCAGCAGCCAGGGTCCGGACGACTCTGGGGCCAACGTCCTGACTTTC.

This rearrangement joins TRBV6-6 to TRBJ2-5, with D possibly called TRBD1 or TRBD2 (5 bases each). This CDR3 comprises 14 residues. CDR1 MNHNY and CDR2 SVGAGI come from the germline V gene (reference sequence). V lost 5 bases, J lost 5 bases, and 15 bases lay in between. The CDR3 nucleotides read TGTGCCAGCAGTAAAGGCTGGGGACCGGAGACCCAGTACTTC. Protein product: CASSKGWGPETQYF.

V and J are TRBV5-5 and TRBJ2-7, with a possible D match to TRBD1 (5 bases). Germline V gene data show CDR1 as SGHKS and CDR2 as YYEKEE (reference sequence). This CDR3 contains 14 residues. Trimming pared 2 bases from V and 0 bases from J, leaving 9 bases between. CDR3 loop: CASSFLQGSYEQYF. The CDR3 coding sequence is TGTGCCAGCAGCTTCCTGCAGGGCTCCTACGAGCAGTACTTC.

The chain uses TRBV19 and TRBJ1-2; D is uncertain. Germline assignment: CDR1 LNHDA and CDR2 SQIVND (reference sequence). The CDR3 is made up of 14 amino acids. Between the trimmed V and J ends, which lost 5 bases and 0 bases, there was a span of 10 bases. The CDR3 region is CASSQQLSNYGYTF. Here the CDR3 DNA reads TGTGCCAGTAGTCAACAGCTATCTAACTATGGCTACACCTTC.

The table lists this clone with a count of one. This sequence joins TRBV6-6 and TRBJ2-7, with 12 positions matching TRBD2. V lost 5 bases, J lost 2 bases, and 4 bases stayed unmatched. This CDR3 spans 15 amino acids. Germline V gene sequence: CDR1 MNHNY, CDR2 SVGAGI (reference sequence). This CDR3 reads CASSQTSGRTYEQYF. The CDR3 DNA reads TGTGCCAGCAGTCAAACTAGCGGGAGGACCTACGAGCAGTACTTC.

The chain employs TRBV18 and TRBJ2-3; either TRBD1 or TRBD2 may supply D (6 bases each). CDR3 size: 18 residues. Looked up from germline, CDR1 is KGHSH and CDR2 is LQKENI. The ends were cut back, 6 bases at V and 5 bases at J, with 27 bases in the middle. The CDR3 sequence is CASSSSRKGTKGGDTQYF. The CDR3, as DNA: TGTGCCAGCTCTTCGTCTCGAAAGGGGACAAAGGGGGGAGATACGCAGTATTTT.

With respect to this clone: The same CDR3 can be traced to other DNA sequences in this sample. The CDR3 sequence: CASSLAGQPQHF. The CDR3 region has the DNA TGTGCCAGCAGCTTAGCGGGGCAGCCCCAGCATTTT. The chain couples TRBV7-2 to TRBJ1-5; D gene unclear. CDR3 length: 12 residues. V shed 0 bases and J shed 7 bases, with 4 bases lying between them. Germline CDR1 and CDR2: SGHTA and FQGNSA.

In DNA form, the CDR3 reads TGTGCCAGCAGCCCGTCGGGCCACGAGCAGTACTTC. Protein sequence: CASSPSGHEQYF. This chain joins TRBV7-2 and TRBJ2-7, with D uncertain. V was pared by 5 bases and J by 5 bases, with 10 bases between. The CDR3 consists of 12 residues. Germline V lookup: CDR1 SGHTA, CDR2 FQGNSA.

The chain joins TRBV7-2 to TRBJ1-2; TRBD1 is a possible D gene (6 bases). The length of the CDR3 is 13 residues. Germline loops: CDR1 SGHTA, CDR2 FQGNSA. The ends were cut back, 4 bases at V and 10 bases at J, with 16 bases in the middle. The CDR3 DNA reads TGTGCCAGCAGCTATCCACAGGGACGTGCCTACACCTTC. The encoded protein is CASSYPQGRAYTF.

The chain employs TRBV4-1 and TRBJ2-7; D is unresolved. CDR1 is MGHRA, CDR2 YSYEKL, per germline. V was clipped by 0 bases and J by 2 bases, with 14 bases between them. CDR3 length: 16 amino acids. CDR3 loop: CASSQEKATATYEQYF. DNA of the CDR3: TGCGCCAGCAGCCAAGAGAAAGCCACCGCCACCTACGAGCAGTACTTC.

The chain combines TRBV7-6 with TRBJ2-1; 9 bases match TRBD1. In germline, CDR1 is SGHVS, CDR2 FNYEAQ. J gave up 2 bases and V 6 bases, and 11 bases lay outside the gene matches. The CDR3 extends over 17 amino acids. CDR3 DNA sequence: TGTGCCAGCAGGCCACTACCCGGGACAGGGACCTACAATGAGCAGTTCTTC. Its translation is CASRPLPGTGTYNEQFF. Full variable domain (remainder filled in from reference TRBV7-6 and TRBJ2-1): GAGVSQSPRYKVTKRGQDVALRCDPISGHVSLYWYRQALGQGPEFLTYFNYEAQQDKSGLPNDRFSAERPEGSISTLTIQRTEQRDSAMYRCASRPLPGTGTYNEQFFGPGTRLTVL.

This CDR3 reads CAWSVSGGTDTQYF. In DNA, the CDR3 is TGTGCCTGGAGTGTATCCGGGGGCACAGATACGCAGTATTTT. This chain uses TRBV30 with TRBJ2-3, with D possibly TRBD2 on 5 matching bases. CDR3 length: 14 residues. The germline gives CDR1 GTSNPN, CDR2 SVGIG (reference sequence). Trimming left V 0 bases short and J 1 base short, with 8 bases between.

The chain has TRBV30 and TRBJ1-4; D not resolved. V dropped 2 bases and J dropped 2 bases, with 15 bases sitting between them. Germline V gene lookup returns CDR1 GTSNPN and CDR2 SVGIG (reference sequence). The CDR3 covers 16 residues. CDR3 protein: CAWSSHRTSTNEKLFF. As DNA, the CDR3 is TGTGCCTGGAGTTCCCATAGGACTTCGACTAATGAAAAACTGTTTTTT.

The chain recombines TRBV19 with TRBJ2-7; 7 nucleotides agree with TRBD2. V was clipped by 3 bases and J by 7 bases; unmatched bases: 9. CDR1 and CDR2 from the germline V gene are LNHDA and SQIVND (reference sequence). This CDR3 contains 14 residues. CDR3 sequence (DNA): TGTGCCAGTAGTATCGGTGGCGGGAGTGGAGAGCAGTACTTC. Protein: CASSIGGGSGEQYF.

V gene TRBV7-2 combines with J gene TRBJ2-3; 8 nucleotides align to TRBD2. This CDR3 has 15 residues. V lost 6 bases and J lost 2; bases outside the gene matches: 7. Germline assignment: CDR1 SGHTA and CDR2 FQGNSA. The CDR3 here is CASSVAGTFTDTQYF. The CDR3 nucleotides are TGTGCCAGCAGTGTAGCGGGAACCTTCACAGATACGCAGTATTTT.